The clone carrying this T cell receptor (beta chain) appeared many times. An equimolar mix of two oligonucleotides served as the beta constant-region primer for TRBC1 and TRBC2. TCRdb ran MiXCR on the UMI-ligation and nested PCR reads and lists one entry per CDR3 protein. Altogether some 87,000 distinct CDR3 sequences are present, 7% being singletons, with the ten largest covering 1.6%. The CDR3 loop spans 12 amino acids. Per germline, CDR1 MDHEN and CDR2 SYDVKM. Trimming removed 5 bases at V and 11 bases at J, with 15 bases between. This entry comes from a study of naive and memory T cell subsets. The sequenced sample was central memory CD4+ T cells from blood. The sequence derives from a human donor in good health. The J gene is TRBJ1-1, the V gene TRBV28; D is ambiguous. The CDR3 nucleotides read TGTGCCAGCAGTCCTCCGGGTTTCTTGGCTTTCTTT. It encodes CASSPPGFLAFF.